This T cell receptor beta chain was captured by sequencing in a study of blood T cells in healthy people across ages (dated by TCRdb to the mid-2010s). Study-wide context: In model experiments, roughly one uniquely barcoded TCR beta cDNA molecule per two T cells was captured by template switching. To track age-related changes in TCR beta repertoire diversity, the study relied on deep sequencing normalized with unique cDNA molecular identifiers. The donors were divided into four age groups: young (average around 16 years), middle-aged (approximately 39), aged (around 67) and long-lived (nearly 85). To avoid experimental bias, donors of different ages were randomly spread across the sequencing lanes. Two additional independent replicas of 1 million unique cDNA reads from the same blood draw were analyzed for two donors (one aged 18 to 29 and one aged 80 or older). Findings and caveats that apply to the study as a whole: Donor CMV infection status was unknown, potentially confounding age-related changes in expanded clonotypes. Conclusive comparison of naive and antigen-experienced compartments was prevented by the profiling of bulk unsorted PBMCs. Observed TCR beta diversity correlated strongly with the percentage of naive T cells measured by flow cytometry. Estimates of total diversity from one million sequenced T cells were regarded as lower bounds and underestimates. As age increased, observed TCR beta diversity per million T cells dropped in a roughly linear way, and a significant reduction was already evident by age 40. The long-lived group showed more naive CD4+ T cells, fewer expanded clones and increased TCR diversity than the aged group, suggesting age selection.

Library preparation used 5' RACE. These reads were obtained on an Illumina HiSeq 2500. A second PCR of about 7 to 12 cycles was performed with a sample-barcoded 5' primer and a J-beta primer mix. Each TCR beta cDNA molecule received a unique molecular identifier from a template-switch 5' adaptor carrying 12 random nucleotides. Each sample yielded at least 3 million CDR3-containing paired-end reads. First-strand cDNA was synthesized from all RNA with the Mint cDNA synthesis kit, primed by a TRBC-specific oligonucleotide. All cDNA was treated with uracil-DNA glycosylase and then went through a first 18-cycle PCR with the universal primers M1SS and BC2_uni_R. The authors' pipeline ran thus. Normalization of each sample was performed by random selection of 1 million high-quality reads, each carrying a distinct molecular identifier. Reads with shared molecular identifiers were discarded instead of being binned into consensus sequences. CDR3 identification, clonotype clustering and error correction used MiTCR with a Q25 quality threshold and the strictest error-elimination algorithm. A nonparametric unseen species model with Euler transformation was used to estimate a lower bound on total TCR beta diversity. Using fastp at Q25 and MiXCR, TCRdb reprocessed the public reads and kept productive beta chains. Identical CDR3 protein sequences are pooled into one entry, listed with their most common genes and DNA. These V and J calls rely on TCRdb rather than the paper's analysis. A total of some 550,000 distinct CDR3 sequences appear in this sample, around 48% of them only once. Jointly, the top ten make up under 30% of the sample.

Donors were 39 systemically healthy Caucasian individuals from Russia aged about 6 to 100 years. Each donor gave roughly 9 milliliters of peripheral blood, drawn into EDTA-treated Vacutainer tubes. Ficoll-Paque density-gradient centrifugation was used to isolate PBMCs, with at least 6.5 million obtained per sample. Trizol reagent was used to extract total RNA from PBMCs, with at least 6 micrograms per sample. For every donor, an aliquot of PBMCs went through flow cytometry to measure the percentages of naive CD45RAhigh/CD27high T cells. As to this clonotype: Its antigen is not yet known. No base qualities exist here, and no much larger clone lies one base off it.

Taken from the germline V gene, the CDR1 and CDR2 loops are LGHNA and YSLEER. The CDR3 has 16 amino acids, counting the end cysteine and phenylalanine. CDR3 DNA only is kept here, 48 bases in frame from base 1. V and J are truncated by 3 bases and 1 base respectively, leaving an intervening sequence of 14 bases. This TCR was recovered from a man older than 75 in good health. The sample taken for sequencing was blood. This chain joins TRBV4-3 to TRBJ2-3, and perhaps TRBD1 as D gene, on 6 matching bases. The bases read TGCGCCAGCAGCCAGGGGGCGGGTCTCGGCACAGATACGCAGTATTTT. Its translation is CASSQGAGLGTDTQYF.